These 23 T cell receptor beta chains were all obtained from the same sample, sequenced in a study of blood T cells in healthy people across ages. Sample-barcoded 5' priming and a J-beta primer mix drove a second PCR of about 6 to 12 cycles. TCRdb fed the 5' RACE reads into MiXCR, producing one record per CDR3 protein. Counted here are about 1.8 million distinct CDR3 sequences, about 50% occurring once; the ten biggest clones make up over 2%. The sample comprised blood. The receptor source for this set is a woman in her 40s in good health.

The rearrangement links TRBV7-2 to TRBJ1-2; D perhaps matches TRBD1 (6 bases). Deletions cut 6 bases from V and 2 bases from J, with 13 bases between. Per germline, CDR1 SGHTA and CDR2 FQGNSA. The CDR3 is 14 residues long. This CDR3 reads CASSSGTPNYGYTF. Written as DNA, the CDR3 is TGTGCCAGCAGTTCCGGGACACCGAACTATGGCTACACCTTC.

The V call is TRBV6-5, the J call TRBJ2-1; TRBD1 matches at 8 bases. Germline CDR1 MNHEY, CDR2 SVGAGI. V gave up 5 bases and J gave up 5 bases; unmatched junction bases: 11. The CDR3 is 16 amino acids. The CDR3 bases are TGTGCCAGCAGTCCCCCCCAGGGGGCGGTGGACAATGAGCAGTTCTTC. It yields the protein CASSPPQGAVDNEQFF.

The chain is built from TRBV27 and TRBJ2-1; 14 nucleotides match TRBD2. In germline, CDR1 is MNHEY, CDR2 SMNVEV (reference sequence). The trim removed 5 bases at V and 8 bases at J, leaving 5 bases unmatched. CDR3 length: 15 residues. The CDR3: CASSKTSGGAYEQFF. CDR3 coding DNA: TGTGCCAGCAGTAAGACTAGCGGGGGGGCATATGAGCAGTTCTTC.

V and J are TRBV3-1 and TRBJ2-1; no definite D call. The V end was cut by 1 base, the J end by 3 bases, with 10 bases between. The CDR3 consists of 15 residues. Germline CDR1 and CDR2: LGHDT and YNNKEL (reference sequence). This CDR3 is CASSQGEVFYNEQFF. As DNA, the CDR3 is TGTGCCAGCAGCCAAGGTGAAGTCTTCTACAATGAGCAGTTCTTC.

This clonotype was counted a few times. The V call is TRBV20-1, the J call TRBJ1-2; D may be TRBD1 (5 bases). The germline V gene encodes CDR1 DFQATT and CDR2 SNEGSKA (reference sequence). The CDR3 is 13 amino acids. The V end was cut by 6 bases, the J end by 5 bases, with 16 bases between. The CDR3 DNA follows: TGCAGTGCCATGCAGACGGACACTTATGGCTACACCTTC. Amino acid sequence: CSAMQTDTYGYTF.

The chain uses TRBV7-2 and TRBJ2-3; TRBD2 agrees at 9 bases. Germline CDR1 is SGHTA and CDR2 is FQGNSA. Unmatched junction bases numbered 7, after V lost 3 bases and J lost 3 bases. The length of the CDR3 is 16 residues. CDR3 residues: CASSFLSGGGTDTQYF. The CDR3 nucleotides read TGTGCCAGCAGCTTTCTTAGCGGGGGCGGGACAGATACGCAGTATTTT.

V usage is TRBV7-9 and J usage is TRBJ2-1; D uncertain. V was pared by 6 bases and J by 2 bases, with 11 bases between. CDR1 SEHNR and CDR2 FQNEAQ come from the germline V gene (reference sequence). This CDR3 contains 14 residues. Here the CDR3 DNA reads TGTGCCAGCAGTTCTGACGGACCCTACAATGAGCAGTTCTTC. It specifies CASSSDGPYNEQFF.

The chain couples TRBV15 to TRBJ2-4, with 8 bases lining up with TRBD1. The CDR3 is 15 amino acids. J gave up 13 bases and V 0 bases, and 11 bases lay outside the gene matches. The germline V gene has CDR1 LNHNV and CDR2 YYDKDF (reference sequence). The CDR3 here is CATSRDNRGASEQYF. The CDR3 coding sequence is TGTGCCACCAGCAGAGATAACAGGGGGGCTAGTGAGCAGTACTTC.

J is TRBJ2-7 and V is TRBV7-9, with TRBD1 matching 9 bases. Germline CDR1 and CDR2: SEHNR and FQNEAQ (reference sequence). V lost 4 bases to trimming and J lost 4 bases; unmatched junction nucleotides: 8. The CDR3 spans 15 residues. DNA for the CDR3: TGTGCCAGCAGCTCCAGGGGACAGGGCAGGTACGAGCAGTACTTC. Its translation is CASSSRGQGRYEQYF.

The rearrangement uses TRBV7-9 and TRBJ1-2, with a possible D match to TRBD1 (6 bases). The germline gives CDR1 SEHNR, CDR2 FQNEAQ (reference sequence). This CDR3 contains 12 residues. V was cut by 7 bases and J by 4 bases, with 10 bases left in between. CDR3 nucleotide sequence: TGTGCCAGCAACAGGGTCGCCTATGGCTACACCTTC. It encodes CASNRVAYGYTF. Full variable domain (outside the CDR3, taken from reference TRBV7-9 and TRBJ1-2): DTGVSQNPRHKITKRGQNVTFRCDPISEHNRLYWYRQTLGQGPEFLTYFQNEAQLEKSRLLSDRFSAERPKGSFSTLEIQRTEQGDSAMYLCASNRVAYGYTFGSGTRLTVV.

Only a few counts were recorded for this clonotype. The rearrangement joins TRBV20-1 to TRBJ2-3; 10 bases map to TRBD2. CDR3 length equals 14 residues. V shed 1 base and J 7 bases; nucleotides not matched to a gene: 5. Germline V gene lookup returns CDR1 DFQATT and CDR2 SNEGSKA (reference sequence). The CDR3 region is CSARVAGGRNTQYF. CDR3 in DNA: TGCAGTGCTAGAGTAGCGGGGGGCCGGAATACGCAGTATTTT.

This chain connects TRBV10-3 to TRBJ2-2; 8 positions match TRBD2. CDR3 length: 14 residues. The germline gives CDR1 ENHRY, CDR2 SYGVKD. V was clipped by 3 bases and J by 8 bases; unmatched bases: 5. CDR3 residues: CAISDFSSGGELFF. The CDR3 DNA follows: TGTGCCATCAGTGATTTCTCTAGCGGGGGGGAGCTGTTTTTT.

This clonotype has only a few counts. CDR3 amino acids: CASSEWTGSGANVLTF. The CDR3 DNA follows: TGTGCCAGCAGTGAATGGACAGGGTCTGGGGCCAACGTCCTGACTTTC. The J gene is TRBJ2-6, the V gene TRBV6-1; 8 bases align to TRBD1. This CDR3 region has 16 residues. Germline V gives CDR1 MNHNS, CDR2 SASEGT. V dropped 2 bases and J dropped 1; count of bases not matched to a gene: 1.

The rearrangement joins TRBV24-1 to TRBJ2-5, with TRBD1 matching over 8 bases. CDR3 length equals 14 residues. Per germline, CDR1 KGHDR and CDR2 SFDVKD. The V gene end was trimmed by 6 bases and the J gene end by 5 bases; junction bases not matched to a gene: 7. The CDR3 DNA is TGTGCCACCAGTCACCCAGGGGGCTCGGAGACCCAGTACTTC. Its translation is CATSHPGGSETQYF.

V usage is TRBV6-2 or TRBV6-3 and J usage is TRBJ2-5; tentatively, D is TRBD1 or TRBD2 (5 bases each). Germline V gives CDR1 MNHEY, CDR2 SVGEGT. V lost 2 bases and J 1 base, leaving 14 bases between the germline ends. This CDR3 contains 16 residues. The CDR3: CASSYQGSGPQETQYF. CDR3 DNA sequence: TGTGCCAGCAGTTACCAGGGCAGCGGCCCCCAAGAGACCCAGTACTTC.

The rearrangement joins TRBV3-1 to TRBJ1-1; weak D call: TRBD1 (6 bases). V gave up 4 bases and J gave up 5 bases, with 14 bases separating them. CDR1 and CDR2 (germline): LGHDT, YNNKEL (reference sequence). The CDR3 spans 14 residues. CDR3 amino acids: CASSRGGARTEAFF. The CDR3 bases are TGTGCCAGCAGCCGTGGGGGCGCACGGACTGAAGCTTTCTTT.

The CDR3 coding sequence is TGTGCCAGCAGTCCCAGACACAGGGATTCACCCCTCCACTTT. Protein: CASSPRHRDSPLHF. This sequence joins TRBV6-5 and TRBJ1-6, with a tentative D call TRBD1 (6 bases). The CDR3 is 14 amino acids. V was shortened by 5 bases and J by 8 bases, with 13 bases between the two germline ends. Germline V gene sequence: CDR1 MNHEY, CDR2 SVGAGI.

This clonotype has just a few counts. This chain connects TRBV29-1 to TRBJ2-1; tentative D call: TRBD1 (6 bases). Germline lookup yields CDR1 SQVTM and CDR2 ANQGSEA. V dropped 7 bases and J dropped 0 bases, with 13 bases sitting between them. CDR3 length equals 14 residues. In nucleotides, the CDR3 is TGCAGCGCACAGGGCACAGCCTCCTACAATGAGCAGTTCTTC. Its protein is CSAQGTASYNEQFF.

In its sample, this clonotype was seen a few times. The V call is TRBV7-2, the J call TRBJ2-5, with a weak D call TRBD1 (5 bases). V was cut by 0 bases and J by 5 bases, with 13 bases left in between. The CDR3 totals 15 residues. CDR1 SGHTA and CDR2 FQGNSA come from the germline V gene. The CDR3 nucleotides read TGTGCCAGCAGCTTAGCGTGGGCAGGGTCGGAGACCCAGTACTTC. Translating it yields CASSLAWAGSETQYF.

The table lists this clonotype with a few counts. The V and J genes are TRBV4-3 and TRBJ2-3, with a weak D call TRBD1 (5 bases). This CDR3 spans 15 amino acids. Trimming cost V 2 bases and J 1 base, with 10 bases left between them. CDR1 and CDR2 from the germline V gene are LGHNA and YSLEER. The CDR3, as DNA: TGCGCCAGCAGCCAATATAGGGGTCGCACAGATACGCAGTATTTT. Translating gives CASSQYRGRTDTQYF.

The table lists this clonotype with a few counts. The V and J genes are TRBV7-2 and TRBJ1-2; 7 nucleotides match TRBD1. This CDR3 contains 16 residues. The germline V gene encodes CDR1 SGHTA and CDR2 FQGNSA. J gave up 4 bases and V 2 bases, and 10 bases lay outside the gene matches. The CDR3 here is CASSLRTAGGGYGYTF. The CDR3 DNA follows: TGTGCCAGCAGCTTAAGAACTGCAGGGGGAGGCTATGGCTACACCTTC.

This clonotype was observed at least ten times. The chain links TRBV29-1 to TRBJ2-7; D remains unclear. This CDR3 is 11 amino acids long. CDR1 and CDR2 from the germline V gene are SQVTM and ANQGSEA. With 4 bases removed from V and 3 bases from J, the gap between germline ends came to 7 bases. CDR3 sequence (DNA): TGCAGCGTTGTTACCCTCTACGAGCAGTACTTC. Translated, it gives CSVVTLYEQYF.

The CDR3 spells CASSQGGTGVGYGYTF. In DNA, the CDR3 is TGCGCCAGCAGCCAAGGCGGGACAGGGGTCGGCTATGGCTACACCTTC. The chain has TRBV4-3 and TRBJ1-2; 10 bases line up with TRBD1. The CDR3 loop spans 16 amino acids. Germline CDR1 reads LGHNA; CDR2 reads YSLEER. J gave up 4 bases and V 1 base, and 6 bases lay outside the gene matches.